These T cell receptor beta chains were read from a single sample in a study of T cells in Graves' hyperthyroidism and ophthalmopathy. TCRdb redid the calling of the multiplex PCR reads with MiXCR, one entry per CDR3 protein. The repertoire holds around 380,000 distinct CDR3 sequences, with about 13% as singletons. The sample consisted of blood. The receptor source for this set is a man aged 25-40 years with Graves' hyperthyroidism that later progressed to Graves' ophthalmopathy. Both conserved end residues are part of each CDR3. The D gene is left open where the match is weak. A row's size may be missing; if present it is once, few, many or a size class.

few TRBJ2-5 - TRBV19 TGTGCCAGTAGTATTGGTGCGGCCTACCAAGAGACCCAGTACTTC CASSIGAAYQETQYF
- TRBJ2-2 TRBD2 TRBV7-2 TGTGCCAGCAGCTTACGGGCCGGGGGGGCTGTAAGGACCGGGGAGCTGTTTTTT CASSLRAGGAVRTGELFF
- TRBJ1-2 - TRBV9 TGTGCCAGCAGCGTAGTCGGAAGGAATGGCTACACCTTC CASSVVGRNGYTF
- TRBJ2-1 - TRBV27 TGTGCCAGCAGCCTAGAAGGACCCGGCTCCTACAATGAGCAGTTCTTC CASSLEGPGSYNEQFF
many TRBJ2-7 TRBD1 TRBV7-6 TGTGCCAGCGGACAGGGACTCTACGAGCAGTACTTC CASGQGLYEQYF
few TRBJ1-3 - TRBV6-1 TGTGCCAGCAGGTATTCGGGATCCTCTGGAAACACCATATATTTT CASRYSGSSGNTIYF
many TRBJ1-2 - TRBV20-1 TGCAGTGCTACCCCAGGGGATTGGAATATTGGTTATGGCTACACCTTC CSATPGDWNIGYGYTF
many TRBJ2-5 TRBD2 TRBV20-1 TGCAGTGCTAGATTAGCGGGGTTTGGGGAGACCCAGTACTTC CSARLAGFGETQYF
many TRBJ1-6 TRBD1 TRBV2 TGTGCCAGCAGTGAATTGACAGGGGAAGATAATTCACCCCTCCACTTT CASSELTGEDNSPLHF
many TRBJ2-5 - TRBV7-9 TGTGCCAGCAGCTTAGTCGGGGCAGAGACCCAGTACTTC CASSLVGAETQYF
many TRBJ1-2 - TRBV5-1 TGCGCCAGCAGCTACGACTCGGGGAACTATGGCTACACCTTC CASSYDSGNYGYTF
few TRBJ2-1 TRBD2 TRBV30 TGTGCCCGAACCGGGACTAGCGATAATGAGCAGTTCTTC CARTGTSDNEQFF
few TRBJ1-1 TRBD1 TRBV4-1 TGCGCCAGCAGCCAGAGGGGGCTGAACACTGAAGCTTTCTTT CASSQRGLNTEAFF
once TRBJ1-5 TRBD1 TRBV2 TGTGCCAGCAGGCCGGGACAGCTACTCTATAGCAATCAGCCCCAGCATTTT CASRPGQLLYSNQPQHF
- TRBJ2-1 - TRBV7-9 TGTGCCAGCAGCTTAACCAGAATGGCGCAGTTCTTC CASSLTRMAQFF
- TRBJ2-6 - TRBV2 TGTGCCAGCAGCCGGATCTCTGGGGCCAACGTCCTGACTTTC CASSRISGANVLTF
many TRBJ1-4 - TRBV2 TGTGCCAGCCCATGGACAGCCCGTAATGAAAAACTGTTTTTT CASPWTARNEKLFF
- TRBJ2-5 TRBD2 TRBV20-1 TGCAGTGCTCCCGGGACTAGCGGGGGGCGTAGGGAGACCCAGTACTTC CSAPGTSGGRRETQYF
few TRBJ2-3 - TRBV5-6 TGTGCCAGCAATGGGGGGCTAGGAGATACGCAGTATTTT CASNGGLGDTQYF
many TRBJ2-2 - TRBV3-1 TGTGCCAGCAGCCAAGGGGTGAGCCTATCCACCGGGGAGCTGTTTTTT CASSQGVSLSTGELFF
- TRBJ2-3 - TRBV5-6 TGTGCCAGCAGCTTGATGATCCTACCCCTCACAGATACGCAGTATTTT CASSLMILPLTDTQYF
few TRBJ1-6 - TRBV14 TGTGCCAGCAGCCTCGCTGGATGGAATTCACCCCTCCACTTT CASSLAGWNSPLHF
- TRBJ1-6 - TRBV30 TGTGCCTGGAGTGTACGAGACTTCATAGGGGATTTGGATTCACCCCTCCACTTT CAWSVRDFIGDLDSPLHF
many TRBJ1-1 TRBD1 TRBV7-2 TGTGCCAGCAGCTTACGGACAGGGGGCTTCACTGAAGCTTTCTTT CASSLRTGGFTEAFF